The 6 T cell receptor beta chains listed next were all sequenced from one sample in a study of blood T cell repertoires in COVID-19. Only in-frame clones appear in the TCRdb table, and some are missing; sequencing was by immunoSEQ multiplex PCR. The table records tens of thousands of clones, 91% of them present only once. Sequenced sample: peripheral blood. These receptors all stem from a human donor in a cohort sampled during active COVID-19.

The chain links TRBV19 to TRBJ2-6; no reliable D call. Germline values: CDR1 LNHDA, CDR2 SQIVND (reference sequence). Trimming took 1 base from V and 2 from J, leaving 9 bases between them. CDR3 size: 16 residues. The CDR3 here is CASSIGSAAGANVLTF. For the CDR3, the DNA is TGTGCCAGTAGTATAGGTTCTGCAGCTGGGGCCAACGTCCTGACTTTC.

This chain uses TRBV29-1 with TRBJ2-3; 11 nucleotides match TRBD2. The CDR3 is 15 amino acids. The V gene's germline CDR1 is SQVTM and CDR2 ANQGSEA. After removal of 3 bases from V and 5 bases from J, the junction contained 7 bases not matched to a gene. CDR3 sequence (DNA): TGCAGCGTTGATGGCACTAGCGGGAGTGTAGATACGCAGTATTTT. This encodes CSVDGTSGSVDTQYF.

CDR3 nucleotide sequence: TGTGCCAGCAGCTTATGGCAGGGGGGCTACGAGCAGTACTTC. It translates to CASSLWQGGYEQYF. This chain joins TRBV7-9 and TRBJ2-7; D is possibly TRBD1 (7 bases). Trimming removed 2 bases at V and 3 bases at J, with 11 bases between. Germline loops: CDR1 SEHNR, CDR2 FQNEAQ (reference sequence). The CDR3 is 14 amino acids.

J is TRBJ2-3 and V is TRBV7-9; 10 bases agree with TRBD2. Per germline, CDR1 SEHNR and CDR2 FQNEAQ (reference sequence). V gave up 0 bases and J gave up 2 bases; unmatched junction bases: 11. The CDR3 consists of 19 residues. CDR3 nucleotide sequence: TGTGCCAGCAGCTTAGCCTTCTCCGAGCGGGAGGGAATCACAGATACGCAGTATTTT. Protein sequence: CASSLAFSEREGITDTQYF.

This chain links TRBV11-2 with TRBJ2-2; 9 bases line up with TRBD1. CDR1 SGHAT and CDR2 FQNNGV come from the germline V gene. V shed 4 bases and J 6 bases; nucleotides not matched to a gene: 6. The CDR3 loop spans 15 amino acids. CDR3 in amino acids: CASSSQGTGSGELFF. The CDR3 DNA is TGTGCCAGCAGCTCCCAGGGGACAGGGTCCGGGGAGCTGTTTTTT.

The chain combines TRBV11-2 with TRBJ2-5; the match to TRBD1 covers 8 bases. V was pared by 5 bases and J by 5 bases, with 16 bases of the junction left unmatched. CDR1 is SGHAT and CDR2 is FQNNGV in the germline V gene. The CDR3 runs to 17 residues. The CDR3, as DNA: TGTGCCAGCAGCGGTTATCAGACAGGGGCTCGGCGGGAGACCCAGTACTTC. Translated: CASSGYQTGARRETQYF.